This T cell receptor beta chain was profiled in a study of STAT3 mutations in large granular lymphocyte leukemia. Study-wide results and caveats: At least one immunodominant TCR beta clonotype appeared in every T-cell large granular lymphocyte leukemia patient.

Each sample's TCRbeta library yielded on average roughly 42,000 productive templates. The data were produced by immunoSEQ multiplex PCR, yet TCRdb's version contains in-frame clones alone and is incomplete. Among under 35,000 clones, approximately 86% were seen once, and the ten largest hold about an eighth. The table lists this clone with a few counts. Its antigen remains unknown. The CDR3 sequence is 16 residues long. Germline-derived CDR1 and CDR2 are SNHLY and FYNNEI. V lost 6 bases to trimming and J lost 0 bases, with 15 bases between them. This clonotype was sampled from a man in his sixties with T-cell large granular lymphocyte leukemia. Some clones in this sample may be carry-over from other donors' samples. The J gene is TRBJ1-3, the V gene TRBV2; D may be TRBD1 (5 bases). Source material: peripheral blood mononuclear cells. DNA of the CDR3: TGTGCCAGCAGGGCTTTCGACAGACGCTCTGGAAACACCATATATTTT. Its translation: CASRAFDRRSGNTIYF.